This entry describes one T cell receptor (beta chain). The antigen is unknown. These data come from a study of long-term antiretroviral therapy in people with HIV. General observations from the study: The study found narrower CDR3 length ranges in HIV repertoires than in controls.

It was version v3.0 of the immunoSEQ assay that was run at survey level. Here immunoSEQ multiplex PCR was the method, and the copy in TCRdb shows in-frame clones only, minus some. This sample has 25,000 to 30,000 clones, with approximately 80% found just once. Trimming cost V 11 bases and J 6 bases, with 19 bases left between them. The CDR3 consists of 14 residues. Germline lookup yields CDR1 SGHTA and CDR2 FQGNSA. The rearrangement uses TRBV7-2 and TRBJ2-2; D is perhaps TRBD2 (7 bases). The TCR comes from a woman aged 25 to 45 with HIV. The material sequenced was unsorted PBMCs, taken 1.1 years before starting antiretroviral therapy. The CDR3 DNA reads TGTGCCGGGGGCAGCGGGGTACGTTCCGGGGAGCTGTTTTTT. It encodes CAGGSGVRSGELFF.